A selection of T cell receptor beta chains follows, all from one sample in a study of shared clonotypes between healthy human individuals. Here immunoSEQ multiplex PCR was the method, and the copy in TCRdb shows in-frame clones only, minus some. Counted here are approximately 1.4 million clones, 98% occurring once; the ten biggest clones make up less than 0.55%. Specimen: naive CD4+ T cells sorted from blood. Receptor source: a man aged 25-45 years in good health. Each CDR3 is given with its conserved first and last residue. A D gene is named only where the DNA matches it firmly. The size of a clone is reported for some rows only, either as once, few or many, or as a class for expanded clones.

v_call	d_call	clone_size	cdr3_length	j_call	cdr3_aa	cdr3_nt
TRBV19	-	-	16	TRBJ1-2	CASSPLGRTRNYGYTF	TGTGCCAGTAGCCCCTTGGGCAGAACACGTAACTATGGCTACACCTTC
TRBV7-9	-	-	14	TRBJ1-4	CASSSVATNEKLFF	TGTGCCAGCAGCTCAGTCGCAACTAATGAAAAACTGTTTTTT
TRBV2	TRBD2	once	14	TRBJ2-1	CASKGTSGAGGQFF	TGTGCCAGCAAGGGGACTAGCGGGGCCGGGGGGCAGTTCTTC
TRBV19	-	once	14	TRBJ2-1	CASSRSSSYNEQFF	TGTGCCAGTAGTCGCAGCAGCTCCTACAATGAGCAGTTCTTC
TRBV5-8	TRBD1	-	15	TRBJ2-6	CASSLEGAGANVLTF	TGTGCCAGCAGCTTGGAGGGGGCAGGGGCCAACGTCCTGACTTTC
TRBV2	-	-	15	TRBJ2-7	CASTRGASYNYEQYF	TGTGCCAGCACCCGCGGGGCTAGCTATAATTACGAGCAGTACTTC
TRBV6-1	-	once	14	TRBJ2-1	CASSVDYSFNEQFF	TGTGCCAGCAGTGTTGACTATTCGTTCAATGAGCAGTTCTTC
TRBV11-2	TRBD2	-	16	TRBJ2-7	CASSLRLAGGIYEQYF	TGTGCCAGCAGCTTACGCCTAGCGGGAGGTATCTACGAGCAGTACTTC
TRBV5-1	TRBD1	-	15	TRBJ2-2	CASSVQGVNTGELFF	TGCGCCAGCAGCGTGCAGGGGGTGAACACCGGGGAGCTGTTTTTT
TRBV28	-	-	14	TRBJ2-7	CASSLSGFSYEQYF	TGTGCCAGCAGTCTTTCAGGCTTCTCCTACGAGCAGTACTTC
TRBV5-1	TRBD2	-	17	TRBJ2-1	CASSSGLAGPENNEQFF	TGCGCCAGCAGCTCCGGACTAGCGGGCCCAGAAAACAATGAGCAGTTCTTC
TRBV28	-	-	13	TRBJ2-7	CASSSRPNPPPYF	TGTGCCAGCAGTTCCAGACCCAATCCTCCACCTTACTTC
TRBV6-4	-	-	14	TRBJ2-7	CASSTPGSPYEQYF	TGTGCCAGCAGTACCCCAGGGTCCCCCTACGAGCAGTACTTC
TRBV19	TRBD2	-	13	TRBJ2-2	CASRRGGTGELFF	TGTGCCAGTAGGCGGGGGGGAACCGGGGAGCTGTTTTTT
TRBV7-2	-	-	15	TRBJ2-7	CASSSTTGQPYEQYF	TGTGCCAGCAGTTCTACCACAGGGCAACCCTACGAGCAGTACTTC
TRBV7-9	TRBD2	once	13	TRBJ2-3	CASSPTISGNPEF	TGTGCCAGCAGCCCGACCATTAGCGGGAACCCCGAATTT
TRBV7-2	-	once	12	TRBJ2-7	CASSLYPGEQYF	TGTGCCAGCAGCCTATACCCAGGCGAGCAGTACTTC
TRBV2	TRBD1	-	12	TRBJ2-1	CASSVDRGEQFF	TGTGCCAGCAGTGTGGACAGGGGTGAGCAGTTCTTC
TRBV9	-	-	15	TRBJ2-5	CASSVLGAVQETQYF	TGTGCCAGCAGCGTATTGGGAGCGGTGCAAGAGACCCAGTACTTC
TRBV6-5	-	few	13	TRBJ2-1	CASSYTQGNEQFF	TGTGCCAGCAGTTACACACAAGGGAATGAGCAGTTCTTC
TRBV10-1	-	-	12	TRBJ2-3	CASSEHADTQYF	TGCGCCAGCAGTGAACACGCAGATACGCAGTATTTT
TRBV7-3	-	once	12	TRBJ2-1	CASSLGFNEQFF	TGTGCCAGCAGCTTGGGGTTCAATGAGCAGTTCTTC
TRBV13	TRBD2	-	15	TRBJ2-1	CASRLRLAGYNEQFF	TGTGCCAGCAGATTACGACTAGCGGGGTACAATGAGCAGTTCTTC
TRBV4-1	-	-	19	TRBJ2-5	CASSQDMLGGLGGQETQYF	TGCGCCAGCAGCCAAGATATGCTAGGTGGTTTGGGGGGACAAGAGACCCAGTACTTC
TRBV27	-	once	17	TRBJ2-1	CASSFPRGGGTINEQFF	TGTGCCAGCAGTTTCCCCCGAGGGGGGGGGACTATTAATGAGCAGTTCTTC
TRBV5-1	-	-	14	TRBJ2-1	CASSSRTDTGEQFF	TGCGCCAGCAGCTCCAGGACCGATACGGGTGAGCAGTTCTTC
TRBV28	-	once	12	TRBJ1-2	CASSLGDYGYTF	TGTGCCAGCAGTTTGGGGGACTATGGCTACACCTTC
TRBV2	-	-	13	TRBJ1-1	CASKNPGNTEAFF	TGTGCCAGCAAGAACCCGGGGAACACTGAAGCTTTCTTT
TRBV19	-	-	15	TRBJ2-1	CASSIGGALKNEQFF	TGTGCCAGTAGTATAGGTGGAGCGCTTAAAAATGAGCAGTTCTTC
TRBV7-2	-	-	16	TRBJ2-1	CASSSSGTHRDNEQFF	TGTGCCAGCAGTTCTTCCGGGACCCACCGAGACAATGAGCAGTTCTTC
TRBV2	TRBD1	-	14	TRBJ2-7	CASSVDRGLPEQYF	TGTGCCAGCAGTGTCGACAGGGGACTCCCCGAGCAGTACTTC
TRBV4-1	-	-	18	TRBJ2-5	CASSHGIPLRTGQETQYF	TGCGCCAGCAGCCACGGGATCCCCCTCCGGACTGGCCAAGAGACCCAGTACTTC
TRBV7-8	TRBD2	-	18	TRBJ2-1	CASSFGPRLAGVYNEQFF	TGTGCCAGCAGCTTTGGCCCAAGACTAGCGGGAGTTTACAATGAGCAGTTCTTC
TRBV19	-	-	16	TRBJ2-6	CASSTPTGTGANVLTF	TGTGCCAGTAGTACACCCACAGGGACTGGGGCCAACGTCCTGACTTTC
TRBV5-6	TRBD2	once	14	TRBJ2-7	CASSWGLVSNEQYF	TGTGCCAGCAGCTGGGGACTAGTTAGTAACGAGCAGTACTTC
TRBV7-9	TRBD1	-	14	TRBJ2-7	CASSLGQGRYEQYF	TGTGCCAGCAGCCTGGGACAGGGACGTTACGAGCAGTACTTC
TRBV7-9	TRBD1	once	14	TRBJ1-2	CASSLDRGLNGYTF	TGTGCCAGCAGCTTAGACAGGGGGCTGAATGGCTACACCTTC
TRBV5-4	TRBD1	once	15	TRBJ2-7	CASSVKTGISYEQYF	TGTGCCAGCAGCGTGAAGACAGGGATCTCCTACGAGCAGTACTTC
TRBV20-1	-	-	10	TRBJ2-1	CSASNYEQFF	TGCAGTGCGTCAAACTATGAGCAGTTCTTC
TRBV11-2	-	-	14	TRBJ2-7	CASSPRMGPYEQYF	TGTGCCAGCAGCCCCCGGATGGGGCCCTACGAGCAGTACTTC
TRBV27	TRBD2	-	14	TRBJ2-7	CASSQSGRAREQYF	TGTGCCAGCAGTCAAAGCGGGAGGGCCCGCGAGCAGTACTTC
TRBV15	TRBD2	-	14	TRBJ2-5	CATSPSRREMTQYF	TGTGCCACCAGCCCTAGCCGGCGGGAGATGACCCAGTACTTC
TRBV18	TRBD1	-	16	TRBJ1-5	CASTGQGRNSNQPQHF	TGTGCCAGCACGGGACAGGGAAGGAATAGCAATCAGCCCCAGCATTTT
TRBV12-1	-	-	15	TRBJ2-3	CASSFQGAGTDTQYF	TGTGCCAGCAGCTTTCAGGGGGCCGGCACAGATACGCAGTATTTT
TRBV19	-	-	13	TRBJ2-7	CASSIGAGDEQYF	TGTGCCAGTAGTATTGGGGCAGGGGACGAGCAGTACTTC
TRBV28	-	-	15	TRBJ1-2	CASSLGGAGDYGYTF	TGTGCCAGCAGTTTGGGGGGCGCAGGGGACTATGGCTACACCTTC
TRBV7-2	-	-	14	TRBJ1-3	CASSLWGAGNTIYF	TGTGCCAGCAGCTTATGGGGGGCTGGAAACACCATATATTTT
TRBV7-6	TRBD2	-	18	TRBJ2-2	CASSPRTSGRVNTGELFF	TGTGCCAGCAGCCCCCGGACTAGCGGGAGGGTGAACACCGGGGAGCTGTTTTTT
TRBV27	-	-	12	TRBJ2-2	CASSLWTGELFF	TGTGCCAGCAGCCTTTGGACCGGGGAGCTGTTTTTT
TRBV4-2	TRBD2	-	18	TRBJ2-4	CASSQERQLAGAKNIQYF	TGTGCCAGCAGCCAAGAGCGGCAACTAGCGGGAGCCAAAAACATTCAGTACTTC
TRBV5-6	TRBD2	-	15	TRBJ2-1	CASSYGLAGGDEQFF	TGTGCCAGCAGCTACGGACTAGCGGGAGGCGATGAGCAGTTCTTC
TRBV11-1	-	-	15	TRBJ2-7	CASSTRVRGSYEQYF	TGTGCCAGCAGCACCCGAGTGAGGGGCAGCTACGAGCAGTACTTC
TRBV29-1	TRBD1	-	12	TRBJ2-7	CSMRDSLYEQYF	TGCAGCATGAGGGACAGCCTCTACGAGCAGTACTTC
TRBV11-2	-	-	16	TRBJ1-1	CASSPSGLWGNTEAFF	TGTGCCAGCAGCCCTAGCGGGCTTTGGGGGAACACTGAAGCTTTCTTT
TRBV7-2	-	-	15	TRBJ2-1	CASSFRGNSYNEQFF	TGTGCCAGCAGCTTTCGGGGGAACTCCTACAATGAGCAGTTCTTC
TRBV5-1	-	-	16	TRBJ2-1	CASSSEAESSYNEQFF	TGCGCCAGCAGCTCTGAAGCGGAAAGCTCCTACAATGAGCAGTTCTTC